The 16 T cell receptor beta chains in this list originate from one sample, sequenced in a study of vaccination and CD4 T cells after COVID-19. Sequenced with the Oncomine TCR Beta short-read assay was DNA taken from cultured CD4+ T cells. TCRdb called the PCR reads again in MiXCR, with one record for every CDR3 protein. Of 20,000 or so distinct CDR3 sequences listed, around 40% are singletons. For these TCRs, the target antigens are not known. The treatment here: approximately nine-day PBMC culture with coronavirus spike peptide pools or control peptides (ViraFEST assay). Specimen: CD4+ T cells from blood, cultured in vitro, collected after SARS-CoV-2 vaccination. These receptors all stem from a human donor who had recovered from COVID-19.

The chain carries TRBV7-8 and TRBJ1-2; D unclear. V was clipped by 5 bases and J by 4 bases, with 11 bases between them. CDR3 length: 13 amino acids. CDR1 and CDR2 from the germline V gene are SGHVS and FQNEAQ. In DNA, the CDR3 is TGTGCCAGCAGCCCACCGGGCCTCTATGGCTACACCTTC. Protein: CASSPPGLYGYTF.

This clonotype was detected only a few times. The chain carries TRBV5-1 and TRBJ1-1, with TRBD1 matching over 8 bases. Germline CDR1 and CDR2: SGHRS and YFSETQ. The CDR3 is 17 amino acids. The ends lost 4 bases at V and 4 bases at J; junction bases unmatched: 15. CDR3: CASSESVGQGAGTEAFF. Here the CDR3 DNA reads TGCGCCAGCAGCGAGAGTGTAGGGCAGGGGGCGGGCACTGAAGCTTTCTTT.

The CDR3 nucleotides read TGTGCCAGCCGGGGGGCTCCCGCGCGCACTGAAGCTTTCTTT. It encodes CASRGAPARTEAFF. The rearrangement links TRBV28 to TRBJ1-1, with a weak D call TRBD1 (6 bases). Germline V gives CDR1 MDHEN, CDR2 SYDVKM. Trimming pared 8 bases from V and 4 bases from J, leaving 17 bases between. The CDR3 is 14 amino acids.

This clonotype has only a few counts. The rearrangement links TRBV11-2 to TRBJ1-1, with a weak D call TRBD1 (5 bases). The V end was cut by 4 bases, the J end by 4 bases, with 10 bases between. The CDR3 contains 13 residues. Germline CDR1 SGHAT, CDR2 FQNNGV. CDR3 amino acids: CASSSTGATEAFF. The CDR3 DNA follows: TGTGCCAGCAGCTCCACCGGGGCCACTGAAGCTTTCTTT.

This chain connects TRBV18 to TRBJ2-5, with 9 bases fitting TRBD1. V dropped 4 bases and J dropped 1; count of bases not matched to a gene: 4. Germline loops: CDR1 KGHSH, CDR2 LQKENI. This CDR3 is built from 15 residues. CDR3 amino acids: CASSLRDRAQETQYF. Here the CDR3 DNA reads TGTGCCAGCTCACTCCGGGACAGGGCCCAAGAGACCCAGTACTTC.

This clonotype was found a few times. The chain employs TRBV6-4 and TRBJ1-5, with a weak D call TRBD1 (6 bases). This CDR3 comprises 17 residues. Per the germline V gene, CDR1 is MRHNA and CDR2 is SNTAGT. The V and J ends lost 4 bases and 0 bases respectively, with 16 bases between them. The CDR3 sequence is CASSGDSDRISNQPQHF. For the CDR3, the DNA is TGTGCCAGCAGTGGCGACTCGGACAGAATTAGCAATCAGCCCCAGCATTTT.

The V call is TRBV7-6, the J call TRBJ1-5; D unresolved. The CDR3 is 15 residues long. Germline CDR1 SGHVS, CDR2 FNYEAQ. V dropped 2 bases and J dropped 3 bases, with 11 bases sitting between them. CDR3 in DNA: TGTGCCAGCAGCTTAATCGAGGGTTTCAATCAGCCCCAGCATTTT. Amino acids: CASSLIEGFNQPQHF.

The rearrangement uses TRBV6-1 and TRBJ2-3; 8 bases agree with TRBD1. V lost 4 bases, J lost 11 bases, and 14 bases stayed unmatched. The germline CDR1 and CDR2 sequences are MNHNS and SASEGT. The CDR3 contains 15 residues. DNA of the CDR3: TGTGCCAGCAGTGGTGGGGGACAGGTGATCAATCAGCAGTATTTT. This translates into CASSGGGQVINQQYF.

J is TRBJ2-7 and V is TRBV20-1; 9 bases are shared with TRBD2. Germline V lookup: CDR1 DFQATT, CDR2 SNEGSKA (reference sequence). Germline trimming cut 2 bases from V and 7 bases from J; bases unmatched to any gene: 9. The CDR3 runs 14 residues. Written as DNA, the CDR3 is TGCAGTGCTAGACCGGCGGGAGGGCGACGAGAGCAGTACTTC. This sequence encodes CSARPAGGRREQYF.

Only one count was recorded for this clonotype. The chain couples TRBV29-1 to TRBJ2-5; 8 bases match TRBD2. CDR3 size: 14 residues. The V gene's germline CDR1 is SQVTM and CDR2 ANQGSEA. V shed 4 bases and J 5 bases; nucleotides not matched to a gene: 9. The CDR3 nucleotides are TGCAGCGTTGTGGACGGGAGGGCCCTCGAGACCCAGTACTTC. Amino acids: CSVVDGRALETQYF.

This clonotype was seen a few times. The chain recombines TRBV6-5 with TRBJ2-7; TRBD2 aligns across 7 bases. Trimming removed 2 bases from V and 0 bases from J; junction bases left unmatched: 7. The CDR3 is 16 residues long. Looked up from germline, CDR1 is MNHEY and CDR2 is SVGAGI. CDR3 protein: CASSYGGTGGSYEQYF. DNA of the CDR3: TGTGCCAGCAGTTACGGGGGGACGGGGGGCTCCTACGAGCAGTACTTC.

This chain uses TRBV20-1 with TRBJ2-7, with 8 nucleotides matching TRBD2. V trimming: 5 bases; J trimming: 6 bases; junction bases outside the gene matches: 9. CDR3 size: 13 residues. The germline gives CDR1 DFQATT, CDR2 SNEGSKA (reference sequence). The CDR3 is CSARPGGPGEQYF. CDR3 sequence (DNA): TGCAGTGCTCGCCCGGGAGGGCCGGGCGAGCAGTACTTC.

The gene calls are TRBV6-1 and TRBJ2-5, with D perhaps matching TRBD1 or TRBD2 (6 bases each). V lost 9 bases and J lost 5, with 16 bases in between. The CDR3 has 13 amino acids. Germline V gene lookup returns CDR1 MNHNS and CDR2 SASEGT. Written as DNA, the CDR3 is TGTGCCAGTAAGGAGGGGGGCAGCGAGACCCAGTACTTC. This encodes CASKEGGSETQYF.

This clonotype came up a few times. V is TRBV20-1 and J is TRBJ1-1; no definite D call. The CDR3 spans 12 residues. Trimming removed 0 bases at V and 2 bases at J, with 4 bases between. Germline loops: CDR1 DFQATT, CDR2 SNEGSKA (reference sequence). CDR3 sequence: CSAREGNTEAFF. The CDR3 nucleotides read TGCAGTGCTAGAGAAGGTAACACTGAAGCTTTCTTT.

The CDR3, as DNA: TGCGCCAGCCATTTTAGGGCGGGACAGAACTACGAGCAGTACTTC. This gives the protein CASHFRAGQNYEQYF. This chain links TRBV10-1 with TRBJ2-7; possibly TRBD1 for D (7 bases). V was trimmed by 8 bases and J by 3 bases, leaving 20 bases between them. CDR1 and CDR2 from the germline V gene are WNHNN and SYGVQD (reference sequence). This CDR3 spans 15 amino acids.

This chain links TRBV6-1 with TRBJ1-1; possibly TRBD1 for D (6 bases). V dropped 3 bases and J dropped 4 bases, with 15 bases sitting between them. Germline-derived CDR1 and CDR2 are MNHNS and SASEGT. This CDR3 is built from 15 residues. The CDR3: CASSDNRAVGTEAFF. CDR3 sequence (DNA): TGTGCCAGCAGTGACAACAGGGCCGTCGGCACTGAAGCTTTCTTT.